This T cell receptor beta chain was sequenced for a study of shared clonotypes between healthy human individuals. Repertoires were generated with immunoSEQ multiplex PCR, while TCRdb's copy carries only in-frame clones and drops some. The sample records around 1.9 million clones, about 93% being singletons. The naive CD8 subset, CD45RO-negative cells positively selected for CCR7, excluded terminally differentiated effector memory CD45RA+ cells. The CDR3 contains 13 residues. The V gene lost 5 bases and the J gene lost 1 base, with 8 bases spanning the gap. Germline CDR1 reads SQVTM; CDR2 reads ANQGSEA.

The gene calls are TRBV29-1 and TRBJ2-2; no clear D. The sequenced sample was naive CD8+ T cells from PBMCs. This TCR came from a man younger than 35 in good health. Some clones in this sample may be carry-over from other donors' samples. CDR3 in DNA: TGCAGCGTTAGACAACTGAACACCGGGGAGCTGTTTTTT. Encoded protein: CSVRQLNTGELFF.